This T cell receptor (beta chain) was profiled in a study of shared clonotypes between healthy human individuals (dated by TCRdb to the early 2020s). As for the study more broadly: A few men and two women, aged 18 to 49 years, made up the cohort. For each donor, CD4 naive and CD4 memory were each given three plates, CD8 naive was given two plates, and CD8 memory was given one plate. Blood TCR repertoires of five healthy adults were deeply sequenced to estimate repertoire size and the extent of clonotype sharing between individuals. Libraries were prepared and TCR repertoires were sequenced by different laboratories using diverse techniques, in order to increase sequencing depth and limit assay-specific biases. Per donor, leukapheresis produced somewhere between about 0.94 and 9.5 billion PBMCs. Here is what the overall study found, with its caveats: The genetic and exposure-history diversity represented was limited by the small number of donors. Compared with non-shared clonotypes, the clonotypes found in all four sorted-subset donors had higher generation probabilities. Across a handful of donors, roughly 5.4% of naive CD4, more than 3% of naive CD8, under 2.5% of memory CD4, and approximately 0.4% of memory CD8 clonotypes were shared. Only blood was sampled, and tissue TCR repertoires likely differ from those in blood. Based on pairwise subsampling, the degree of clonotype sharing among donors was expected to be affected by sequencing depth. Estimated clonotype richness was generally larger for naive than for memory subsets. Incomplete sequencing was indicated by rarefaction of sorted-subset datasets, despite the large sequencing depth.

Healthy HIV-negative adults with no recently reported acute infections or vaccinations were included as donors. Every donor was a Caucasian adult residing in Nashville, Tennessee, USA. CD4+ T cells were enriched through magnetic negative selection, after which naive cells were positively selected on CD45RA and the remaining negative fraction served as the memory subset. After blood collection by leukapheresis, PBMCs were isolated using Ficoll-Histopaque density gradient centrifugation and then cryopreserved in the vapor phase of liquid nitrogen. Purity and quantity of every magnetically sorted T cell population were checked by analytical flow cytometry. Each sorted fraction had its genomic DNA isolated and then quantified by UV absorbance on a Nanodrop 2000c. For CDR1 and CDR2, the germline V gene lists SGDLS and YYNGEE. V is pruned by 0 bases and J by 1 base, leaving 3 bases of the junction without a gene match. Its CDR3 holds 16 amino acids, cysteine through phenylalanine. Only CDR3 DNA remains: 48 bases, in frame from the first base.

Using the deep immunoSEQ assay, multiplex PCR amplified TCR CDR3 regions from genomic DNA. Genomic DNA extracted from each cell subset was distributed evenly over all wells of several immunoSEQ 96-well plates, and each plate served as one replicate. For sorted subsets, about 210 ng of genomic DNA, equivalent to around 29,000 T cell genomes, went into each replicate PCR. Purified libraries were measured with a Qubit 3.0 fluorometer, size-checked on a Bioanalyzer 2100, and measured again with the KAPA Library Quantification kit. Each immunoSEQ 96-well plate was sequenced on its own single-read 150-cycle Illumina NextSeq 550 flow cell. Concerning the study's data processing: The immunoSEQ output contained only junctional sequences without quality scores, so filtering could not match that applied to full-length reads. Sequences were annotated with PyIR, a Python wrapper for IgBLAST v1.9, using IMGT germline references to assign V/J genes and CDR3. Reads were filtered out if the reads had weak V/J assignments (E-value above 1e-6), no CDR3, stop codons, out-of-frame junctions, or ambiguous translated residues. V3J clonotypes were defined as sequences sharing the same inferred V gene, J gene, and CDR3 amino acid sequence. Percentage overlap between repertoires was computed as shared unique clonotypes divided by the size of the smaller repertoire. RTK rarefaction, the Chao1 estimator, and Recon v2.1 estimates of unobserved clonotypes were used to assess repertoire richness. For all TCRbeta clonotypes obtained by the gDNA method from a few donors, generation probabilities were computed with OLGA. What TCRdb holds here is the immuneACCESS table cut down to in-frame rearrangements. Part of the clones is not present; checked against another copy, under half of the missing clones reflect an unresolved V gene, and the others are unexplained. The DNA was the basis for D and trimming; V, J and clone size are from that table. The sample profile shows some 680,000 clones; 55% to 85% of them were found once. 1.5% to 2% of the sample is in the top ten clones.

Regarding this clone: Its recognized antigen is unknown. Within one base of it there is no much larger clone, and no base qualities were kept. This CDR3 is also generated by other DNA sequences in the sample.

The clonotype was recovered from a woman in her thirties in good health. The rearrangement joined TRBV9 to TRBJ2-2; TRBD2 lines up with 7 middle nucleotides. The sequenced sample consisted of memory CD4+ T cells sorted from blood. The cell subset or site tag for this specimen amounts to: CD45RA-negative fraction. For the CDR3, the sequence is CASSVAGGGNTGELFF. At the DNA level, the sequence is TGTGCCAGCAGCGTAGCGGGCGGGGGGAACACCGGGGAGCTGTTTTTT.